This TCR beta chain was obtained from a study of cytomegalovirus exposure and HLA in healthy donors. Looked up from germline, CDR1 is LNHNV and CDR2 is YYDKDF (reference sequence). V lost 0 bases, J lost 7 bases, and 2 bases stayed unmatched. This CDR3 contains 15 residues. The PCR had 60 Vbeta and 13 Jbeta primers. The repertoire was sequenced with immunoSEQ multiplex PCR; TCRdb's copy has only in-frame clones and lacks some. In the table there are 180,000 or so clones, 75% of which are singletons. The sample comprised PBMCs. V and J are TRBV15 and TRBJ1-5; TRBD1 agrees at 11 bases. The receptor's source is a woman aged 40 to 55 in good health and CMV-seropositive. CDR3 sequence reads: CATSRDRTGGQPQHF. The CDR3, as DNA: TGTGCCACCAGCAGAGACAGGACAGGGGGCCAGCCCCAGCATTTT.